This T cell receptor (beta chain) comes out of a study of spatial heterogeneity in lung cancer (dated by TCRdb to the late 2010s). Study-wide context: Beta-chain transcripts were consistently detected in greater numbers than alpha-chain transcripts, which likely reflects a higher abundance of beta-chain transcripts. In tumor regions, TCR transcript counts showed a strong correlation with a T cell transcriptional module score derived from matched bulk RNA-seq. In non-small cell lung cancer, the study quantitatively compared TCR alpha and beta repertoires across several tumor regions, matched nontumor lung, and blood. Nonsynonymous mutation counts, determined by whole-exome sequencing of tumor tissue, were related to TCR repertoire features. In the raw uncorrected reads, each unique combination of TCR and UMI appeared more than ten times on average. At surgery, some 200 tumor regions, 61 to 75 matched nontumor lung samples and 56 PBMC samples were TCR-sequenced for both alpha and beta chains.

This clonotype was recorded at least ten times. Its antigen target is currently unknown. Base qualities are not at hand, and no much larger clone is one base apart. The method was 5' RACE. For sequencing, a NextSeq 500 was employed. The TCR library protocol attached a unique molecular identifier to each TCR cDNA molecule to allow correction of PCR and sequencing errors. The authors' analysis ran thus. Decombinator tools were used for TCR identification, UMI-based error correction and CDR3 extraction. TCRs above a frequency of 2 per 1,000, corresponding to the top 1% of the tumor frequency distribution, were defined as expanded. Expanded tumor TCRs statistically deemed absent (corrected P<0.05) from at least one tumor region were classed as regional, and all other expanded tumor TCRs were classed as ubiquitous. Renyi diversity was calculated using the R vegan package after each repertoire was subsampled 100 times to 5,000 TCRs. CDR3 similarity networks were built from amino acid triplet string-kernel similarity, with CDR3s being connected when pairwise similarity was above 0.82. The public reads were run again by TCRdb, first through fastp at Q25 and then through MiXCR, and only productive beta chains were kept. Each entry merges the rows of one CDR3 protein and shows their most common DNA and genes. Here the V and J calls rest on TCRdb's processing, not on the authors' analysis. The sample table shows several thousand distinct CDR3 sequences, and about 13% are seen once. The ten largest clones add up to approximately 14% of the sample.

The investigation overall reported the following: Counts of ubiquitous and regional expanded TCRs correlated with counts of ubiquitous and regional nonsynonymous mutations, respectively. Estimated TCR-seq coverage of tumor T cells was only approximately 7.4% for alpha chains and around 13% for beta chains. A correlation was observed between the number of expanded intratumoral alpha and beta TCRs and the tumor nonsynonymous mutation count. Additional single-cell paired TCR alpha and beta sequencing was considered necessary to confirm, at a functional level, the hypothesis that regional TCRs recognize regional mutations.

Including the terminal cysteine and phenylalanine, the CDR3 comprises 16 residues. The read is trimmed to its CDR3 DNA, 48 bases read in frame from base 1. CDR1 and CDR2 are drawn from the germline V gene: MGHRA, YSYEKL. The junction shows trimming of 3 bases on V and 2 bases on J, plus 14 bases between the germline ends. Sample time point, as interpreted from the label and publication: sample taken at primary tumor resection. Donors were 70 or so patients with early-stage, untreated non-small cell lung cancer from the lung TRACERx cohort. TCR sequencing used whole RNA extracted from tumor and nontumor lung tissue, or from cryopreserved PBMC samples, without cell sorting. Patients were selected for TCR sequencing only if sufficient RNA was available from at least two tumor regions. Before selection, tumor and adjacent nontumor lung specimens were reviewed by a lung pathologist.

The sequenced sample was lung tumor tissue, obtained at surgery. The clonotype was recovered from a male donor with early-stage non-small cell lung cancer. This receptor chain uses TRBV4-1 and TRBJ1-5; 5 matching bases give a weak D call of TRBD1. The nucleotides are TGCGCCAGCAGCCAGGCCGGGGCCTCGGGCAATCAGCCCCAGCATTTT. This codes for CASSQAGASGNQPQHF.